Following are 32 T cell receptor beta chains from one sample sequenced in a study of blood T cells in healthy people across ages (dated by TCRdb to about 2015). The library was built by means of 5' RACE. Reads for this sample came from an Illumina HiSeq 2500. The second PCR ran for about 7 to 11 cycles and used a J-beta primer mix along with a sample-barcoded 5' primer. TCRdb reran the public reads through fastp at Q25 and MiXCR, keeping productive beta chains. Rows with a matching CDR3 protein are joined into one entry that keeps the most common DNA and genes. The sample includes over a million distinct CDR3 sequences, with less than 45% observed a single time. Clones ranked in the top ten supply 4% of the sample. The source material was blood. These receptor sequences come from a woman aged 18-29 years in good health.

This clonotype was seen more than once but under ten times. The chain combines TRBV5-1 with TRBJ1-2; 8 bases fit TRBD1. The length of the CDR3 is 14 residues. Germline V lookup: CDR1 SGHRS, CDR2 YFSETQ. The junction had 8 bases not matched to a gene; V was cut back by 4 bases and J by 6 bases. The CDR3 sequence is CASSPTDREHGYTF. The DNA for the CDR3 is TGCGCCAGCAGCCCGACGGACAGGGAGCATGGCTACACCTTC.

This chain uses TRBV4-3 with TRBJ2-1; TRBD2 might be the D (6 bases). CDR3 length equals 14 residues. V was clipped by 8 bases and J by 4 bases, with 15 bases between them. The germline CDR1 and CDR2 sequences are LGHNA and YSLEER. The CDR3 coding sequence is TGCGCCAGCGCTCAGAGTGCGGGATACAATGAGCAGTTCTTC. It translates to CASAQSAGYNEQFF.

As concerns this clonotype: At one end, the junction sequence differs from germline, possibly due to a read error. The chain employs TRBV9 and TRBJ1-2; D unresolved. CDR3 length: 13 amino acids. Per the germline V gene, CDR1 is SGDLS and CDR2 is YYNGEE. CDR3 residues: CVSSVSDGYGYTF. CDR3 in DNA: TGTGTCAGCAGCGTTTCTGACGGCTATGGCTACACCTTC.

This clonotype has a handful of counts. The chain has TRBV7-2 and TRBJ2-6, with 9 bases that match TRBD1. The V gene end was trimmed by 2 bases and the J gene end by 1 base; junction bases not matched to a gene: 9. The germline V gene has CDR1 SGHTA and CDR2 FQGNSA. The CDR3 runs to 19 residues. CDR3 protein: CASSLLLGQGYSGANVLTF. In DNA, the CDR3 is TGTGCCAGCAGCTTATTGTTGGGACAGGGTTATTCTGGGGCCAACGTCCTGACTTTC. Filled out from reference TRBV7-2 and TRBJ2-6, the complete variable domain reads GAGVSQSPSNKVTEKGKDVELRCDPISGHTALYWYRQSLGQGLEFLIYFQGNSAPDKSGLPSDRFSAERTGGSVSTLTIQRTQQEDSAVYLCASSLLLGQGYSGANVLTFGAGSRLTVL.

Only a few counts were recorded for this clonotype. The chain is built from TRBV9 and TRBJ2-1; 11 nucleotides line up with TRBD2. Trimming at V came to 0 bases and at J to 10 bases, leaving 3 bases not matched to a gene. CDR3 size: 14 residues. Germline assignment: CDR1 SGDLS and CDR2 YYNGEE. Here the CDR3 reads CASSVASGGHEQFF. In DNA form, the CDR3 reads TGTGCCAGCAGCGTAGCTAGCGGGGGGCACGAGCAGTTCTTC. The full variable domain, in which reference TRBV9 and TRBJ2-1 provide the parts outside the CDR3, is DSGVTQTPKHLITATGQRVTLRCSPRSGDLSVYWYQQSLDQGLQFLIQYYNGEERAKGNILERFSAQQFPDLHSELNLSSLELGDSALYFCASSVASGGHEQFFGPGTRLTVL.

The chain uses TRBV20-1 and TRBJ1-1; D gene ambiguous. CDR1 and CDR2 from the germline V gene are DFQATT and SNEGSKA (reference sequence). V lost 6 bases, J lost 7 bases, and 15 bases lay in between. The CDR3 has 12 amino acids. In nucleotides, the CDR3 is TGCAGTGCAGCCACTGGCACCAGTGAAGCTTTCTTT. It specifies CSAATGTSEAFF.

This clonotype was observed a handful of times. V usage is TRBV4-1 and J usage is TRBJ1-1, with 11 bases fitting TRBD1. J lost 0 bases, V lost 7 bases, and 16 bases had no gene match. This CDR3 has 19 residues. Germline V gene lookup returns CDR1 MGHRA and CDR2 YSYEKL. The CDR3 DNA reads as TGCGCCAGCAACCCGTCAGGACAGGGGGCCCTAAGCATGAACACTGAAGCTTTCTTT. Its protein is CASNPSGQGALSMNTEAFF.

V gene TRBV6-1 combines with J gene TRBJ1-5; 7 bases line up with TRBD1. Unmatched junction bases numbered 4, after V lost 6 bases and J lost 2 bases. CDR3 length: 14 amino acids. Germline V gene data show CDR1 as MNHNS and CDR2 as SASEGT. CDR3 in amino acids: CASRTGLGNQPQHF. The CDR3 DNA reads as TGTGCCAGCAGGACAGGGTTGGGCAATCAGCCCCAGCATTTT.

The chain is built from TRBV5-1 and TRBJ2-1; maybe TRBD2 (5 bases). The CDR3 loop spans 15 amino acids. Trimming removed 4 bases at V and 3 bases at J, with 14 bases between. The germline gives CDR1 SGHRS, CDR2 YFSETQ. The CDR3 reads CASSPGQRSYNEQFF. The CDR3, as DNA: TGCGCCAGCAGCCCCGGCCAGCGGAGCTACAATGAGCAGTTCTTC.

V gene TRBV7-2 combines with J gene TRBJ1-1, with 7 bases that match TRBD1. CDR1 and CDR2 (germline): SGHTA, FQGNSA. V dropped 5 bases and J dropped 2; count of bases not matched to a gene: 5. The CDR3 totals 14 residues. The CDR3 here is CASSPNRGNTEAFF. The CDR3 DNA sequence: TGTGCCAGCAGCCCCAACAGGGGAAACACTGAAGCTTTCTTT.

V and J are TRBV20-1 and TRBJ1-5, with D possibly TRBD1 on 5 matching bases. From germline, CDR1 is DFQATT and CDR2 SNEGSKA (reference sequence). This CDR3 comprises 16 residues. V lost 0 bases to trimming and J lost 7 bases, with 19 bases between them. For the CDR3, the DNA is TGCAGTGCTAGAGATGGAAGGCAGGGCGGGTACCAGCCCCAGCATTTT. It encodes CSARDGRQGGYQPQHF.

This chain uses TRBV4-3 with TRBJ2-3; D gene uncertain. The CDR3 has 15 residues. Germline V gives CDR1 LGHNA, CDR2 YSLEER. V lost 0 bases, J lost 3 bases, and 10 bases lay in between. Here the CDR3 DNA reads TGCGCCAGCAGCCAAGATCCTAAGGGTACAGATACGCAGTATTTT. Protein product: CASSQDPKGTDTQYF.

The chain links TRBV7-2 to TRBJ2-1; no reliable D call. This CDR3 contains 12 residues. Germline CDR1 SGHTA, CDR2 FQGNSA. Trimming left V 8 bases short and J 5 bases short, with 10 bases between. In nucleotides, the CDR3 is TGTGCCAGCCGAGACGCCGACAATGAGCAGTTCTTC. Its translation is CASRDADNEQFF.

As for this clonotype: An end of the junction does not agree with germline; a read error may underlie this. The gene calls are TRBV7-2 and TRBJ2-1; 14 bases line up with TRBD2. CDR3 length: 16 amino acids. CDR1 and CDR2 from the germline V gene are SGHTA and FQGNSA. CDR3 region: CASSLGLAGGHNEQFF. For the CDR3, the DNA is TGTGCCAGCAGTTTAGGACTAGCGGGAGGCCACAATGAGCAGTTCTTC.

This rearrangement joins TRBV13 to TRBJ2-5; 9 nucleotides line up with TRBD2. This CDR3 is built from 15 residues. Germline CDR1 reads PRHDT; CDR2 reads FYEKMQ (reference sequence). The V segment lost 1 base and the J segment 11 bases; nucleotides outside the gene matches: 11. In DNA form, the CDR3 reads TGTGCCAGCAGCTTAGTCGGCGGGGGGGCAAATGAGCAGTACTTC. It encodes CASSLVGGGANEQYF.

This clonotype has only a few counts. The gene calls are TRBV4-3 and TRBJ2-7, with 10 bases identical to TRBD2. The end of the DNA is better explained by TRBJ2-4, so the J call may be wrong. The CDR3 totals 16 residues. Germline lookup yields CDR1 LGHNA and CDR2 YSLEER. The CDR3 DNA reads TGCGCCAGCAGCCAAGGTAGGCTAGCGGGAGTATACATTCAGTACTTC. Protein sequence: CASSQGRLAGVYIQYF.

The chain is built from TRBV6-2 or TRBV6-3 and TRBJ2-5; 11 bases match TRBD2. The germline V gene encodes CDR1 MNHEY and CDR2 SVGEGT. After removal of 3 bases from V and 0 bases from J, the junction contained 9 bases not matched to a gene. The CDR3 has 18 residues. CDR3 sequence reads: CASSYSGTSGPYQETQYF. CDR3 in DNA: TGTGCCAGCAGTTATTCCGGGACTAGCGGACCATACCAAGAGACCCAGTACTTC.

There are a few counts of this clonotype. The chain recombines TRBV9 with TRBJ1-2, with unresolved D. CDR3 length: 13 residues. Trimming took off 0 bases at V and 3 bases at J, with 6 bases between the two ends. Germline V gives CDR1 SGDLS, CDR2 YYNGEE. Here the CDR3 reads CASSVGADYGYTF. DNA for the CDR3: TGTGCCAGCAGCGTAGGGGCAGACTATGGCTACACCTTC.

The CDR3 DNA follows: TGTGCCAGCAGCTTTGACAGGGGGCCTCACGAGCAGTACTTC. Its protein product is CASSFDRGPHEQYF. This chain connects TRBV7-2 to TRBJ2-7; TRBD1 agrees at 10 bases. The CDR3 is 14 residues long. V dropped 3 bases and J dropped 5; count of bases not matched to a gene: 4. Per germline, CDR1 SGHTA and CDR2 FQGNSA. The full variable domain, its missing parts supplied by reference TRBV7-2 and TRBJ2-7, is GAGVSQSPSNKVTEKGKDVELRCDPISGHTALYWYRQSLGQGLEFLIYFQGNSAPDKSGLPSDRFSAERTGGSVSTLTIQRTQQEDSAVYLCASSFDRGPHEQYFGPGTRLTVT.

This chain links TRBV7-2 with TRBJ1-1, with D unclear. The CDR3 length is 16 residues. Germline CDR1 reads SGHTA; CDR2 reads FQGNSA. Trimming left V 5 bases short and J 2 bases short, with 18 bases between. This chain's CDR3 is CASSPSPSPRNTEAFF. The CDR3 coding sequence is TGTGCCAGCAGCCCCAGTCCGTCCCCGAGAAACACTGAAGCTTTCTTT. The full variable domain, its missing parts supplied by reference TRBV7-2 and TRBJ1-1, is GAGVSQSPSNKVTEKGKDVELRCDPISGHTALYWYRQSLGQGLEFLIYFQGNSAPDKSGLPSDRFSAERTGGSVSTLTIQRTQQEDSAVYLCASSPSPSPRNTEAFFGQGTRLTVV.

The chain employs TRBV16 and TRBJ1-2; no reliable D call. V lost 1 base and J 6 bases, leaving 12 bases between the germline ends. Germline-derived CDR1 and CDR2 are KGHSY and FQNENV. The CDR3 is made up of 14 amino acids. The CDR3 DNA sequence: TGTGCCAGCAGCCAATTAGTCAGAGGAAATGGCTACACCTTC. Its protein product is CASSQLVRGNGYTF. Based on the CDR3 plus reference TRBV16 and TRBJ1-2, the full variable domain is GEEVAQTPKHLVRGEGQKAKLYCAPIKGHSYVFWYQQVLKNEFKFLISFQNENVFDETGMPKERFSAKCLPNSPCSLEIQATKLEDSAVYFCASSQLVRGNGYTFGSGTRLTVV.

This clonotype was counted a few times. The CDR3 here is CSAPGAQGIYGYTF. DNA of the CDR3: TGCAGTGCTCCCGGCGCACAGGGCATCTATGGCTACACCTTC. The chain carries TRBV20-1 and TRBJ1-2; possibly TRBD1 for D (6 bases). The V end lost 5 bases, the J end lost 4 bases, and 17 bases lay between the germline ends. Germline CDR1 is DFQATT and CDR2 is SNEGSKA (reference sequence). This CDR3 has 14 amino acids.

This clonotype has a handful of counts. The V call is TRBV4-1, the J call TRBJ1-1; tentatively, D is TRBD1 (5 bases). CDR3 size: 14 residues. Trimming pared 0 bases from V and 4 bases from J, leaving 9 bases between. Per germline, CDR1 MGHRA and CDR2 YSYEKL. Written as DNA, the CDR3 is TGCGCCAGCAGCCAAGATCCGCAGGGCACTGAAGCTTTCTTT. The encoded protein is CASSQDPQGTEAFF.

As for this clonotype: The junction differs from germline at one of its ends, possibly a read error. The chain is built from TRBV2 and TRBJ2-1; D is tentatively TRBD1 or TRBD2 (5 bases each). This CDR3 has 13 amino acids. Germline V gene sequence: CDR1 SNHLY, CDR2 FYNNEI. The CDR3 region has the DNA TGTGTCAGCCCCAAGTCGGGGCAGGTAGAGGAGTTCTTC. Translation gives CVSPKSGQVEEFF.

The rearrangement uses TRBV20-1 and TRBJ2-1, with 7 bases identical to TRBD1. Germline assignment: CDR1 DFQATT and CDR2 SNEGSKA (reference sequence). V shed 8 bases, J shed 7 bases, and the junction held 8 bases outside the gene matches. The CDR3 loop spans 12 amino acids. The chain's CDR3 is CSRTGVGNEQFF. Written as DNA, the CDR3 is TGCAGTCGCACAGGGGTCGGGAATGAGCAGTTCTTC.

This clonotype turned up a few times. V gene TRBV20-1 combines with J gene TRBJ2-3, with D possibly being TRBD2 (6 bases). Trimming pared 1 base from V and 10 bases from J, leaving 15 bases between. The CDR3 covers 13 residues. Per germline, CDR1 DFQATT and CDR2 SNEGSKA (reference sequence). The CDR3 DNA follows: TGCAGTGCTAGAGCCCGGGACTCCGTCGCGCAGTATTTT. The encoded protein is CSARARDSVAQYF.

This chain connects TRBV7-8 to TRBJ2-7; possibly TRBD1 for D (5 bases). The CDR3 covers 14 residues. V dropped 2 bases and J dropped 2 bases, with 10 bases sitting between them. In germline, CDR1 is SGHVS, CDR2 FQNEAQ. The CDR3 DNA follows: TGTGCCAGCAGCTTAAGGTCAGGGCCCTACGAGCAGTACTTC. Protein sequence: CASSLRSGPYEQYF.

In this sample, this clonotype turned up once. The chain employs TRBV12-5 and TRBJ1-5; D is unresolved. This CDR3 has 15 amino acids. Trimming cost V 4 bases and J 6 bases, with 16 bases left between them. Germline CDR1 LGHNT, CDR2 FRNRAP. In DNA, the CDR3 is TGTGCTAGTGGTTCACCAGACGGTGCGGTTCAGCCCCAGCATTTT. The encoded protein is CASGSPDGAVQPQHF. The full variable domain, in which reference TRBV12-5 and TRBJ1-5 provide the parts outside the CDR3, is DARVTQTPRHKVTEMGQEVTMRCQPILGHNTVFWYRQTMMQGLELLAYFRNRAPLDDSGMPKDRFSAEMPDATLATLKIQPSEPRDSAVYFCASGSPDGAVQPQHFGDGTRLSIL.

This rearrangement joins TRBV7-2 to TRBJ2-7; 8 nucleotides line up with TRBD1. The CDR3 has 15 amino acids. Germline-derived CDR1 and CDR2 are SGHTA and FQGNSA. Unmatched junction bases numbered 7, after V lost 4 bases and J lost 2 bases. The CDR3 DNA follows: TGTGCCAGCAGCTGGACCGGGACAGGCGCCTACGAGCAGTACTTC. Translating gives CASSWTGTGAYEQYF.

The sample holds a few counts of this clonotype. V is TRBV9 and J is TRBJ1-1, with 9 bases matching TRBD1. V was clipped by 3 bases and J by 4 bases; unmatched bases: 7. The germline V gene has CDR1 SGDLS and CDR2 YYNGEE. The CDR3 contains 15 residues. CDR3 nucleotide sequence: TGTGCCAGCAGCGCCGAACGGGGACAGGGCACTGAAGCTTTCTTT. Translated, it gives CASSAERGQGTEAFF.

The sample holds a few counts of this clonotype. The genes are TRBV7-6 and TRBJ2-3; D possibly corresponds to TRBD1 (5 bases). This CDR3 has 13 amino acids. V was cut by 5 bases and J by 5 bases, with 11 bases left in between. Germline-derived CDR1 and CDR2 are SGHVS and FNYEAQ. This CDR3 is CASSPQELDTQYF. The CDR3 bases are TGTGCCAGCAGCCCACAGGAACTAGATACGCAGTATTTT. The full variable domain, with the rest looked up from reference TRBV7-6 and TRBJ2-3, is GAGVSQSPRYKVTKRGQDVALRCDPISGHVSLYWYRQALGQGPEFLTYFNYEAQQDKSGLPNDRFSAERPEGSISTLTIQRTEQRDSAMYRCASSPQELDTQYFGPGTRLTVL.

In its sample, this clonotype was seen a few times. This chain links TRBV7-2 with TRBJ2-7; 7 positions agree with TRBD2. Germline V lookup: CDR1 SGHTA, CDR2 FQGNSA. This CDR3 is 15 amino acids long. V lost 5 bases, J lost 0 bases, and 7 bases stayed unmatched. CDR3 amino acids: CASSVGSGLSYEQYF. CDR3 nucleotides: TGTGCCAGCAGCGTAGGTAGCGGGCTCTCCTACGAGCAGTACTTC.